Following are 32 T cell receptor beta chains from one sample sequenced in a study of cytomegalovirus exposure and HLA in healthy donors. Vbeta (60) and Jbeta (13) primers were used in the PCR. TCRdb's table, derived via immunoSEQ multiplex PCR, lists solely in-frame clones and lacks some. The sample has roughly 50,000 clones, approximately 77% seen once. Source material: PBMCs. The receptors originated from a woman younger than 30 in good health and CMV-seronegative.

The rearrangement uses TRBV28 and TRBJ1-5, with D perhaps TRBD1 (5 bases). Trimming took 7 bases from V and 2 from J, leaving 12 bases between them. CDR1 MDHEN and CDR2 SYDVKM come from the germline V gene. The CDR3 runs 14 residues. Written as DNA, the CDR3 is TGTGCCAGCACCGTAGTACAGGGCAATCAGCCCCAGCATTTT. Its protein is CASTVVQGNQPQHF.

CDR3 DNA: TGTGCCAGCAGTTTGTCGGCAGATACGCAGTATTTT. As protein: CASSLSADTQYF. The chain links TRBV28 to TRBJ2-3, with no clear D. V gave up 3 bases and J gave up 4 bases, with 5 bases separating them. CDR1 is MDHEN and CDR2 is SYDVKM in the germline V gene. The length of the CDR3 is 12 residues. Using reference TRBV28 and TRBJ2-3 for the parts outside the CDR3, the full variable domain is DVKVTQSSRYLVKRTGEKVFLECVQDMDHENMFWYRQDPGLGLRLIYFSYDVKMKEKGDIPEGYSVSREKKERFSLILESASTNQTSMYLCASSLSADTQYFGPGTRLTVL.

The gene calls are TRBV27 and TRBJ2-6, with a possible D match to TRBD1 (6 bases). Germline lookup yields CDR1 MNHEY and CDR2 SMNVEV (reference sequence). The CDR3 runs 18 residues. Trimming removed 4 bases at V and 1 base at J, with 17 bases between. In nucleotides, the CDR3 is TGTGCCAGCAGTTCCTCAAGACAGGCTGGGTCTGGGGCCAACGTCCTGACTTTC. As protein: CASSSSRQAGSGANVLTF.

The CDR3 loop is CASSLALLAGSGTDTQYF. The DNA for the CDR3 is TGCGCCAGCAGCTTGGCCTTGTTAGCGGGATCGGGAACAGATACGCAGTATTTT. The chain joins TRBV5-1 to TRBJ2-3, with 8 bases that match TRBD2. Per germline, CDR1 SGHRS and CDR2 YFSETQ. The CDR3 contains 18 residues. Unmatched junction bases numbered 12, after V lost 0 bases and J lost 3 bases.

The chain joins TRBV28 to TRBJ2-1; weak D call: TRBD1 (5 bases). This CDR3 region has 15 residues. V lost 5 bases and J lost 0, with 11 bases in between. The V gene's germline CDR1 is MDHEN and CDR2 SYDVKM. This CDR3 is CASSIDRSSYNEQFF. CDR3 sequence (DNA): TGTGCCAGCAGTATAGACAGAAGCTCCTACAATGAGCAGTTCTTC.

This chain links TRBV4-1 with TRBJ2-5; D gene unclear. CDR1 and CDR2 from the germline V gene are MGHRA and YSYEKL. The V end was cut by 1 base, the J end by 5 bases, with 11 bases between. The CDR3 is 14 amino acids. CDR3 nucleotides: TGCGCCAGCAGCCAAGGGGCTTCCCCCGAGACCCAGTACTTC. Protein sequence: CASSQGASPETQYF.

V is TRBV10-3 and J is TRBJ1-1; TRBD1 might be the D (5 bases). Germline CDR1 reads ENHRY; CDR2 reads SYGVKD. The CDR3 is 15 amino acids. V was trimmed by 0 bases and J by 2 bases, leaving 10 bases between them. The DNA for the CDR3 is TGTGCCATCAGTGAGTCGGGGCAGTACAACACTGAAGCTTTCTTT. Translation gives CAISESGQYNTEAFF.

This clone showed up just a few times. The junction differs from germline at one of its ends, possibly a read error. The rearrangement joins TRBV6-1 to TRBJ2-3; the match to TRBD2 covers 8 bases. Per germline, CDR1 MNHNS and CDR2 SASEGT. The CDR3 consists of 15 residues. CDR3 sequence reads: CASREGLAHTDTQYF. The DNA of the CDR3 is TGTGCCAGCAGGGAAGGACTAGCTCATACAGATACGCAGTATTTT.

CDR3 nucleotide sequence: TGTGCCAGTAGGTCGACTAGCGGGAGGGGAGAGCAGTACTTC. This sequence encodes CASRSTSGRGEQYF. The chain joins TRBV19 to TRBJ2-7; 14 bases map to TRBD2. Germline loops: CDR1 LNHDA, CDR2 SQIVND (reference sequence). The CDR3 has 14 residues. V gave up 6 bases and J gave up 7 bases; unmatched junction bases: 5.

This clone was seen only a few times. The gene calls are TRBV30 and TRBJ1-4; D remains ambiguous. Per germline, CDR1 GTSNPN and CDR2 SVGIG (reference sequence). The CDR3 covers 14 residues. Between the trimmed V and J ends, which lost 3 bases and 4 bases, there was a span of 12 bases. CDR3 amino acids: CAWRQDSNNEKLFF. In DNA form, the CDR3 reads TGTGCCTGGAGACAAGACTCAAATAATGAAAAACTGTTTTTT.

V gene TRBV5-1 combines with J gene TRBJ2-5; a weak D match, TRBD2 (5 bases). The germline gives CDR1 SGHRS, CDR2 YFSETQ. The CDR3 has 14 amino acids. V shed 4 bases and J shed 2 bases, with 12 bases lying between them. CDR3 sequence reads: CASSTPGMQETQYF. The CDR3 DNA sequence: TGCGCCAGCAGCACCCCGGGGATGCAAGAGACCCAGTACTTC.

A single count supports this clone. The chain has TRBV10-3 and TRBJ2-5; D remains ambiguous. The CDR3 covers 13 residues. V was cut by 2 bases and J by 8 bases, with 12 bases left in between. Germline V gives CDR1 ENHRY, CDR2 SYGVKD. In DNA, the CDR3 is TGTGCCATCAGTGAGGGCAGTCCGTTTACCCAGTACTTC. Encoded protein: CAISEGSPFTQYF.

The chain uses TRBV7-3 and TRBJ2-6, with D possibly TRBD2 on 6 matching bases. Per germline, CDR1 SGHTA and CDR2 FQGTGA. The V end was cut by 4 bases, the J end by 0 bases, with 19 bases between. There are 19 residues in the CDR3. The CDR3 coding sequence is TGTGCCAGCAGCTCGGAGGGCAAGGCCTTCCACTCTGGGGCCAACGTCCTGACTTTC. Its translation is CASSSEGKAFHSGANVLTF.

The J gene is TRBJ2-1, the V gene TRBV7-3; TRBD1 matches at 7 bases. CDR3 length equals 13 residues. V dropped 2 bases and J dropped 13; count of bases not matched to a gene: 8. In germline, CDR1 is SGHTA, CDR2 FQGTGA. CDR3 nucleotide sequence: TGTGCCAGCAGCTTAGAACCAAACAGGGGACAGTTCTTC. This codes for CASSLEPNRGQFF.

The rearrangement links TRBV30 to TRBJ1-3; D gene ambiguous. From germline, CDR1 is GTSNPN and CDR2 SVGIG (reference sequence). Trimming removed 2 bases from V and 4 bases from J, with 6 bases in between. The CDR3 consists of 12 residues. In DNA, the CDR3 is TGTGCCTGGAGTTTTCGGGGAAACACCATATATTTT. This sequence encodes CAWSFRGNTIYF.

The V gene is TRBV7-9, the J gene TRBJ1-1; D may be TRBD1 (5 bases). The V end was cut by 2 bases, the J end by 6 bases, with 19 bases between. Germline CDR1 reads SEHNR; CDR2 reads FQNEAQ (reference sequence). The CDR3 has 16 residues. Here the CDR3 DNA reads TGTGCCAGCAGCTTAAATATGGGAAGGGGCGGCTCTGAAGCTTTCTTT. Its translation is CASSLNMGRGGSEAFF.

This clone is deemed medium-sized. This sequence joins TRBV6-4 and TRBJ2-2; 10 nucleotides align to TRBD1. The germline gives CDR1 MRHNA, CDR2 SNTAGT. The trim removed 3 bases at V and 5 bases at J, leaving 3 bases unmatched. The CDR3 covers 15 residues. The CDR3 DNA reads TGTGCCAGCAGTGAGGGGACAGGGGATACCGGGGAGCTGTTTTTT. It is translated as CASSEGTGDTGELFF.

The J gene is TRBJ1-1, the V gene TRBV5-4; tentative D call: TRBD1 (5 bases). This CDR3 comprises 14 residues. V lost 4 bases and J lost 10, with 20 bases in between. The germline gives CDR1 SGHNT, CDR2 YYREEE (reference sequence). In nucleotides, the CDR3 is TGTGCCAGCAGCCCCTGGGGAGCCACCGGGGGAGCTTTCTTT. Translating gives CASSPWGATGGAFF. Full variable domain (rest looked up from reference TRBV5-4 and TRBJ1-1): ETGVTQSPTHLIKTRGQQVTLRCSSQSGHNTVSWYQQALGQGPQFIFQYYREEENGRGNFPPRFSGLQFPNYSSELNVNALELDDSALYLCASSPWGATGGAFFGQGTRLTVV.

The chain couples TRBV11-2 to TRBJ2-2, with TRBD1 matching over 7 bases. Germline V gene sequence: CDR1 SGHAT, CDR2 FQNNGV. The CDR3 consists of 14 residues. Trimming at V came to 5 bases and at J to 6 bases, leaving 6 bases not matched to a gene. CDR3 protein: CASSPWTGSGELFF. CDR3 DNA sequence: TGTGCCAGCAGCCCGTGGACAGGTTCCGGGGAGCTGTTTTTT.

The chain has TRBV28 and TRBJ1-5; 8 bases match TRBD1. The CDR3 sequence is 16 residues long. Germline V gene sequence: CDR1 MDHEN, CDR2 SYDVKM. V was clipped by 5 bases and J by 3 bases; unmatched bases: 9. CDR3 bases: TGTGCCAGCAGTAGACCGGGACAGGCGTACAATCAGCCCCAGCATTTT. It specifies CASSRPGQAYNQPQHF.

The chain links TRBV6-1 to TRBJ1-2; the match to TRBD1 covers 7 bases. The germline V gene encodes CDR1 MNHNS and CDR2 SASEGT. The CDR3 has 14 amino acids. Trimming took 6 bases from V and 5 from J; bases not matched to a gene: 9. Written as DNA, the CDR3 is TGTGCCAGCAGCCCAGAGGAGACAGGGTATGGCTACACCTTC. Its translation is CASSPEETGYGYTF.

The table lists this clone with a few counts. CDR3 sequence reads: CASSLQQNTEAFF. CDR3 bases: TGTGCCAGCAGCCTACAGCAGAACACTGAAGCTTTCTTT. This chain uses TRBV6-5 with TRBJ1-1; D remains ambiguous. The CDR3 contains 13 residues. Between the trimmed V and J ends, which lost 6 bases and 1 base, there was a span of 9 bases. Germline V gene data show CDR1 as MNHEY and CDR2 as SVGAGI.

The chain links TRBV28 to TRBJ1-1, with D perhaps matching TRBD1 (5 bases). With 5 bases removed from V and 0 bases from J, the gap between germline ends came to 16 bases. The CDR3 has 16 amino acids. Germline loops: CDR1 MDHEN, CDR2 SYDVKM. CDR3 DNA sequence: TGTGCCAGCAGTGGATCCCACTCAGGGTTGAACACTGAAGCTTTCTTT. Amino acids: CASSGSHSGLNTEAFF. The whole variable domain, remainder taken from reference TRBV28 and TRBJ1-1, is DVKVTQSSRYLVKRTGEKVFLECVQDMDHENMFWYRQDPGLGLRLIYFSYDVKMKEKGDIPEGYSVSREKKERFSLILESASTNQTSMYLCASSGSHSGLNTEAFFGQGTRLTVV.

The rearrangement uses TRBV7-9 and TRBJ2-1; weak D call: TRBD2 (5 bases). Germline lookup yields CDR1 SEHNR and CDR2 FQNEAQ (reference sequence). The CDR3 runs 15 residues. The V and J ends lost 4 bases and 6 bases respectively, with 16 bases between them. The CDR3: CASSSDGKNFNEQFF. The DNA for the CDR3 is TGTGCCAGCAGCTCGGACGGGAAAAATTTCAATGAGCAGTTCTTC.

This clone was seen only a few times. V and J are TRBV28 and TRBJ2-5; D may be TRBD2 (6 bases). The CDR3 covers 12 residues. The germline V gene has CDR1 MDHEN and CDR2 SYDVKM. The V gene lost 6 bases and the J gene lost 5 bases, with 10 bases spanning the gap. This CDR3 is CASREGWETQYF. CDR3 sequence (DNA): TGTGCCAGCAGGGAGGGTTGGGAGACCCAGTACTTC.

The chain carries TRBV28 and TRBJ1-5, with 8 bases aligning to TRBD1. Trimming removed 4 bases from V and 3 bases from J; junction bases left unmatched: 8. CDR1 and CDR2 (germline): MDHEN, SYDVKM. The CDR3 runs 16 residues. CDR3 nucleotide sequence: TGTGCCAGCAGTTCACCCGGGGACAGGTCCAATCAGCCCCAGCATTTT. It translates to CASSSPGDRSNQPQHF.

The chain uses TRBV10-2 and TRBJ1-1; a possible D gene is TRBD1 (5 bases). Trimming stripped 8 bases from V and 0 bases from J, with 7 bases between. CDR1 and CDR2 (germline): WSHSY, SAAADI. The CDR3 is 12 residues long. Here the CDR3 reads CASRGVNTEAFF. The CDR3 nucleotides read TGCGCCAGCCGGGGGGTGAACACTGAAGCTTTCTTT.

This clone has just a few counts. The chain combines TRBV10-3 with TRBJ1-4, with D tentatively TRBD1 (5 bases). Trimming removed 0 bases from V and 3 bases from J, with 14 bases in between. The CDR3 totals 17 residues. The germline CDR1 and CDR2 sequences are ENHRY and SYGVKD. The CDR3, as DNA: TGTGCCATCAGTGAGTCGATGGTTCAGGGATCTAATGAAAAACTGTTTTTT. Translating gives CAISESMVQGSNEKLFF.

J is TRBJ1-1 and V is TRBV30; tentatively, D is TRBD1 (6 bases). Trimming pared 6 bases from V and 5 bases from J, leaving 13 bases between. CDR3 size: 12 residues. CDR1 and CDR2 (germline): GTSNPN, SVGIG (reference sequence). For the CDR3, the DNA is TGTGCCTGCGACCGGGACATGACTGAAGCTTTCTTT. It codes for CACDRDMTEAFF.

The V and J genes are TRBV14 and TRBJ1-1; 7 positions match TRBD1. J lost 1 base, V lost 1 base, and 6 bases had no gene match. The CDR3 contains 16 residues. CDR1 and CDR2 (germline): SGHDN, FVKESK. CDR3 protein: CASSQVGYRGNTEAFF. CDR3 coding DNA: TGTGCCAGCAGCCAAGTAGGGTACAGGGGGAACACTGAAGCTTTCTTT.

This chain joins TRBV30 and TRBJ2-5; D not certain. V shed 0 bases and J shed 3 bases, with 5 bases lying between them. CDR1 and CDR2 (germline): GTSNPN, SVGIG (reference sequence). This CDR3 is 12 amino acids long. The DNA for the CDR3 is TGTGCCTGGAGTGTACGCGAAGAGACCCAGTACTTC. Translating gives CAWSVREETQYF.

V is TRBV12-5 and J is TRBJ1-4; 10 nucleotides align to TRBD1. CDR1 is LGHNT and CDR2 is FRNRAP in the germline V gene. The CDR3 runs 16 residues. V was clipped by 2 bases and J by 8 bases; unmatched bases: 8. The chain's CDR3 is CASGLPSGTGDEKLFF. The CDR3 bases are TGTGCTAGTGGTTTGCCCTCCGGGACAGGGGACGAAAAACTGTTTTTT.